This T cell receptor (beta chain) was obtained from a study of blood T cell repertoires in COVID-19. This CDR3 spans 13 amino acids. Trimming took 1 base from V and 4 from J, leaving 6 bases between them. In germline, CDR1 is SGHTA, CDR2 FQGNSA. Clones were sequenced by immunoSEQ multiplex PCR, and TCRdb holds only the in-frame ones, with some missing. The profile shows 110,000 or so clones, roughly 90% of them singletons. This TCR came from a woman in her 70s who had recovered from COVID-19. The rearrangement uses TRBV7-2 and TRBJ2-3; no clear D gene. The sequenced sample was peripheral blood. DNA for the CDR3: TGTGCCAGCAGCTTAGAACGGGCAGATACGCAGTATTTT. This codes for CASSLERADTQYF.